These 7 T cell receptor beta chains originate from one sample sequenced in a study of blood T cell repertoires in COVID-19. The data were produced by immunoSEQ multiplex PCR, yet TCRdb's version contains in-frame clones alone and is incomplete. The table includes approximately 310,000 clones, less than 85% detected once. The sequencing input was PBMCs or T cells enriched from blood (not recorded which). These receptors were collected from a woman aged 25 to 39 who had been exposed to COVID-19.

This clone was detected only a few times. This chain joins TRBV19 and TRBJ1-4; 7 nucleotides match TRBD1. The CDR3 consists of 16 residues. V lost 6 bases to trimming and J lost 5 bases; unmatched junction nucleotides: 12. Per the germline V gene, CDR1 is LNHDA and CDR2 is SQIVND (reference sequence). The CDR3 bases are TGTGCCAGTAGATCGCTACCGGGACAGAAGAATGAAAAACTGTTTTTT. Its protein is CASRSLPGQKNEKLFF.

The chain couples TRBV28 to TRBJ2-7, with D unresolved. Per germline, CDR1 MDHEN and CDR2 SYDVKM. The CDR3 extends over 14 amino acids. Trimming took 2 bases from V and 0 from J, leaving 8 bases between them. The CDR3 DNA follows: TGTGCCAGCAGTTTAAGTCGAGTCTCCTACGAGCAGTACTTC. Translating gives CASSLSRVSYEQYF.

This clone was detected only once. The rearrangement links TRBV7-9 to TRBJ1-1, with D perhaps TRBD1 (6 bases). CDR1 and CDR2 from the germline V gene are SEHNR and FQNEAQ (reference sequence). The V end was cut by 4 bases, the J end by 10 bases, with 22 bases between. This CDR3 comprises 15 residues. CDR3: CASSSLSLIQQGAFF. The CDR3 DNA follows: TGTGCCAGCAGCTCACTTTCCCTCATACAACAGGGAGCTTTCTTT.

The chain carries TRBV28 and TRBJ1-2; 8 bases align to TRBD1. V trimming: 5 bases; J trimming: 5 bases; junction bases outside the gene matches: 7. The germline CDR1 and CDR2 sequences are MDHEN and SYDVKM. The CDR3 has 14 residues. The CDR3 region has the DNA TGTGCCAGCAGTGAACAGGGGGGGACGTATGGCTACACCTTC. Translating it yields CASSEQGGTYGYTF.

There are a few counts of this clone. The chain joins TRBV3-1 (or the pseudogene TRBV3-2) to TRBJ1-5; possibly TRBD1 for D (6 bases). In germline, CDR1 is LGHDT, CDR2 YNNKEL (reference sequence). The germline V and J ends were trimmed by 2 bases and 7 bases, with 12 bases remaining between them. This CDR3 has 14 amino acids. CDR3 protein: CASSQRGGGQPQHF. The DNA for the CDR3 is TGTGCCAGCAGCCAACGGGGGGGCGGGCAGCCCCAGCATTTT.

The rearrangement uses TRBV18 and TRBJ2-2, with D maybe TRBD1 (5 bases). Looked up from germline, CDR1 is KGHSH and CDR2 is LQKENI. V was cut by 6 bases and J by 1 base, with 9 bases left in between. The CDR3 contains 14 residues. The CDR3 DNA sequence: TGTGCCAGCTCTCAAACAGGGAACACCGGGGAGCTGTTTTTT. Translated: CASSQTGNTGELFF. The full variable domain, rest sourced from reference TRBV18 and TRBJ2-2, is NAGVMQNPRHLVRRRGQEARLRCSPMKGHSHVYWYRQLPEEGLKFMVYLQKENIIDESGMPKERFSAEFPKEGPSILRIQQVVRGDSAAYFCASSQTGNTGELFFGEGSRLTVL.

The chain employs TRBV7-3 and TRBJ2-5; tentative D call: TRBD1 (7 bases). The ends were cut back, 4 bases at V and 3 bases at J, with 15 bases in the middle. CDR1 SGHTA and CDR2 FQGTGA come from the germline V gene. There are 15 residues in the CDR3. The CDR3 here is CASSSAGGSKETQYF. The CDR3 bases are TGTGCCAGCAGCTCGGCAGGGGGGTCGAAAGAGACCCAGTACTTC.